This T cell receptor (beta chain) stems from a study of blood T cells in healthy people across ages (dated by TCRdb to the mid-2010s). General notes on the study: In model experiments, roughly one uniquely barcoded TCR beta cDNA molecule per two T cells was captured by template switching. To track age-related changes in TCR beta repertoire diversity, the study relied on deep sequencing normalized with unique cDNA molecular identifiers. The donors were divided into four age groups: young (average roughly 15 years), middle-aged (around 41), aged (around 59) and long-lived (about 80). For two donors (one aged 18 to 30 and one aged 80 or older), the study analyzed two additional independent replicas of 1 million unique cDNA reads from the same blood draw. To avoid experimental bias, donors of different ages were randomly spread across the sequencing lanes. Overall study outcomes, separate from this receptor: A strong correlation was found between observed TCR beta diversity and the percentage of naive T cells measured by flow cytometry. The CMV infection status of donors was not known, potentially confounding age-related changes in expanded clonotypes. Observed TCR beta diversity per million T cells fell roughly linearly with age, and a significant reduction was already apparent by age around 40. Total diversity estimates from one million sequenced T cells were considered lower bounds and underestimates. Compared with the aged group, the long-lived group had more naive CD4+ T cells, fewer expanded clones and increased TCR diversity, suggesting age selection. Because profiling used bulk unsorted PBMCs, naive and antigen-experienced compartments could not be compared conclusively.

Library preparation employed 5' RACE. This sample was sequenced with an Illumina HiSeq 2500. A second PCR of about 7 to 12 cycles was performed with a sample-barcoded 5' primer and a J-beta primer mix. Each TCR beta cDNA molecule received a unique molecular identifier from a template-switch 5' adaptor carrying 12 random nucleotides. Each sample yielded at least 2.5 million CDR3-containing paired-end reads. First-strand cDNA synthesis was performed from all RNA using the Mint cDNA synthesis kit, with priming by a TRBC-specific oligonucleotide. Following uracil-DNA glycosylase treatment, all cDNA underwent a first 18-cycle PCR with the universal primers M1SS and BC2_uni_R. The published analysis was carried out like this. Each sample was normalized by randomly selecting 1 million high-quality reads, each carrying a distinct molecular identifier. Reads sharing molecular identifiers were discarded rather than binned into consensus sequences. MiTCR, set to a Q25 quality threshold and the strictest error-elimination algorithm, was used for CDR3 identification, clonotype clustering and error correction. A nonparametric unseen species model with Euler transformation was used to estimate a lower bound on total TCR beta diversity. TCRdb trimmed the raw reads at Q25, called clones with MiXCR and kept productive beta chains. Entries are consolidated by CDR3 protein sequence, retaining the most common genes and DNA. Clone size and V and J calls follow TCRdb, not the original study. This sample has about 810,000 distinct CDR3 sequences in its table, and around 34% of those were observed once. 10% to 15% of the sample belongs to the ten largest clones.

Regarding this clonotype: What this receptor recognizes is not known. No base-level quality is on record; no much larger clone is a single base apart.

Trimming takes 2 bases from V and 4 bases from J, and the germline ends sit 11 bases apart. Counted from cysteine to phenylalanine, this CDR3 has 15 amino acids. The sequence is cut down to CDR3 DNA, 45 bases in frame from base 1. Reading the germline V gene gives CDR1 MNHEY and CDR2 SVGAGI. Systemically healthy Caucasian individuals from Russia, 35 to 40 in total and aged about 6 to 95 years, were included as donors. Around 10 milliliters of peripheral blood were collected from each donor into EDTA-treated Vacutainer tubes. Ficoll-Paque density-gradient centrifugation was used to isolate PBMCs, with at least 6.5 million per sample. Trizol reagent was used to extract total RNA from the PBMCs, yielding at least 6 micrograms per sample. For every donor, an aliquot of PBMCs went through flow cytometry to measure the percentages of naive CD45RAhigh/CD27high T cells.

This TCR was recovered from a man younger than 30 in good health. Sequencing used blood. The chain links TRBV6-5 with TRBJ2-2; matching of 6 bases hints at TRBD2 as the D gene. CDR3 protein: CASSYAGRATGELFF. The DNA is as follows: TGTGCCAGCAGTTACGCGGGGCGGGCCACCGGGGAGCTGTTTTTT.